Listed here is a single TCR beta chain. Sequencing was performed with immunoSEQ multiplex PCR; in TCRdb, only in-frame clones are kept and a portion is missing. The repertoire holds some 69,000 clones, with less than 95% as singletons. This sample was included in a study of T cell changes during pregnancy in multiple sclerosis. V gave up 6 bases and J gave up 9 bases; unmatched junction bases: 7. The CDR3 sequence is 14 residues long. Looked up from germline, CDR1 is SNHLY and CDR2 is FYNNEI. This receptor was obtained from a female donor in good health, enrolled as a control in a pregnancy study. This rearrangement joins TRBV2 to TRBJ1-6; 8 nucleotides agree with TRBD1. The sample here was peripheral blood, taken in the second trimester of pregnancy. CDR3 DNA sequence: TGTGCCAGCAGCGACGGACAGGGAGTTTCACCCCTCCACTTT. It translates to CASSDGQGVSPLHF.